This entry concerns a single T cell receptor (beta chain). A read error is possible here, since a much larger clone lies one base away. The CDR3 is made up of 16 amino acids. Germline V gene data show CDR1 as LGHNA and CDR2 as YNFKEQ. These data come from a study of tumor and adjacent non-tumor tissue in lung cancer. Overall study context: Stage I to III disease affected approximately 11 men and several women aged about 31 to 85.

The template was RNA from unsorted bulk tissue. Distant lung tissue was collected more than 3 cm away from the tumor edge. Three rounds of nested PCR, following a modified ARM-PCR protocol, produced the TCRbeta library. A single record per CDR3 protein comes from TCRdb applying MiXCR to the multiplex PCR reads. The sample includes some 100,000 distinct CDR3 sequences, 65% of them seen just once. The chain uses TRBV4-2 and TRBJ2-6; either TRBD1 or TRBD2 may fit D (5 bases each). The TCR sequence derives from a man in his thirties or forties with non-small cell lung cancer. The sequencing input was distant non-tumor lung tissue. The CDR3 reads CAGSQDGGSGANVLTF. The CDR3 DNA follows: TGTGCCGGCAGCCAAGATGGGGGCTCTGGGGCCAACGTCCTGACTTTC.